This TCR beta chain was captured in a study of cytomegalovirus exposure and HLA in healthy donors. Researchers ran the PCR with 60 Vbeta and 13 Jbeta primers. Assay: immunoSEQ multiplex PCR; the TCRdb copy retains only in-frame clones and omits some. The table records 200,000 to 300,000 clones, 80% to 90% of them present only once. The V and J ends lost 2 bases and 6 bases respectively, with 11 bases between them. CDR3 size: 14 residues. Germline CDR1 reads SGHVS; CDR2 reads FNYEAQ. The sequence was obtained from a woman aged 40-49 years in good health and CMV-seropositive. V usage is TRBV7-6 and J usage is TRBJ2-1, with TRBD2 as a possible D gene (6 bases). Source material: PBMCs. In DNA form, the CDR3 reads TGTGCCAGCAGCTTATTGGAGGGAGTCAATGAGCAGTTCTTC. The encoded protein is CASSLLEGVNEQFF. Full variable domain (rest looked up from reference TRBV7-6 and TRBJ2-1): GAGVSQSPRYKVTKRGQDVALRCDPISGHVSLYWYRQALGQGPEFLTYFNYEAQQDKSGLPNDRFSAERPEGSISTLTIQRTEQRDSAMYRCASSLLEGVNEQFFGPGTRLTVL.